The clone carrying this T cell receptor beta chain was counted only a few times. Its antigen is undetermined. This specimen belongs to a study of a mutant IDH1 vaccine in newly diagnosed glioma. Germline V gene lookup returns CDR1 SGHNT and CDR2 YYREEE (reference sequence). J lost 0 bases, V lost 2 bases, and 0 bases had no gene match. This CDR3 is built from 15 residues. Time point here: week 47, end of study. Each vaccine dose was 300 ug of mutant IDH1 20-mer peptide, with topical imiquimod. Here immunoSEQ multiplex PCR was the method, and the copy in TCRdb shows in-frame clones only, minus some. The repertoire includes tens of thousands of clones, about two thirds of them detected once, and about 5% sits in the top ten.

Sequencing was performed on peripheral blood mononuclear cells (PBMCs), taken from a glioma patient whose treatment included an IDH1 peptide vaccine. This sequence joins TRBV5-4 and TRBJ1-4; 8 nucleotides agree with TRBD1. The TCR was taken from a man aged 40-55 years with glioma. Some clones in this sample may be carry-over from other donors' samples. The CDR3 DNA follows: TGTGCCAGCAGCTTACAGGGGGCAACTAATGAAAAACTGTTTTTT. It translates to CASSLQGATNEKLFF.